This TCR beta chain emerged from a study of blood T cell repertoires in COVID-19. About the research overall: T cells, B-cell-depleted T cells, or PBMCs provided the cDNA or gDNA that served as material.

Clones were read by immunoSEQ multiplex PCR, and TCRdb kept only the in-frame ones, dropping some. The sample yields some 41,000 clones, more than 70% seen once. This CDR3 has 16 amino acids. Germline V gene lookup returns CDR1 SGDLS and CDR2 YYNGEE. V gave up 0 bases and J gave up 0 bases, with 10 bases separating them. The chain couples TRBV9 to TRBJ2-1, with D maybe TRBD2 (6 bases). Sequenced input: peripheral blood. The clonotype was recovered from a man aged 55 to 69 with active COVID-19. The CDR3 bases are TGTGCCAGCAGCGTAGCCCCTAGCGCCTCCTACAATGAGCAGTTCTTC. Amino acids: CASSVAPSASYNEQFF.